This T cell receptor beta chain was documented in a study of blood T cell repertoires in COVID-19 (dated by TCRdb to 2018 to 2021). Some background on the complete study: Samples from collaborators originated in the United States, Italy and Spain and spanned both the acute and convalescent phases of COVID-19. The prospective study material was composed of cDNA or gDNA derived from T cells, B-cell-depleted T cells, or PBMCs. The dataset comprised deeply sampled blood TCRbeta repertoires from subjects exposed to, actively infected with, or recovered from COVID-19. The repertoires were released in a freely available public database meant as a resource for research on the immune response to SARS-CoV-2. The samples were drawn from two sources: the first 160 participants of the ongoing ImmuneRACE study, and about 1,300 subjects contributed by 6 global collaborators. Nearly every sample came with metadata listing a de-identified subject ID, COVID-19 status, age in years and sex. HLA class I and class II types, where available, came from metadata supplied by the sample provider rather than from assay-based typing. The paper's findings and limits, for the study overall: The quantity of clinical and demographic metadata differed by source and by participant and was supplied without curation.

In the case of this clone: Its recognized antigen is unknown. No much larger clonotype is one base removed from it; base qualities were not supplied.

The CDR3 starts with the cysteine, ends with the phenylalanine, and has 17 residues. Only CDR3 DNA is held: 51 bases, read in frame from base 1. Based on the germline V gene, the CDR1 and CDR2 sequences are SGHRS and YFSETQ. For this chain, trimming is 0 bases at the V end and 3 bases at the J end, and the number of junction bases without a gene match is 6. TCRbeta CDR3 regions were amplified from genomic DNA by means of the immunoSEQ Assay, a bias-controlled multiplex PCR. As for how the authors treated the data: Within the assay, amplification of reference gene primers was used to estimate how many nucleated cells each sample contained. To quantify the absolute abundance of each unique TCRbeta CDR3 rearrangement, sequence reads were collapsed and filtered. Productive Simpson clonality was computed per sample as the square root of Simpson's diversity index over productive rearrangements. TCRdb provides this immuneACCESS table in a form limited to in-frame rearrangements. Some clones are lacking; in checked studies, under half of them reflect an unresolved V gene, and why the rest are absent is not known. That table supplies the V and J calls and clone size; D and trimming were determined from the DNA. Present in this sample are some 250,000 clones, about 80% of which were seen just once. Of the sample, 4.4% falls within the top ten clones.

Whole blood was collected in K2EDTA tubes by collaborating institutions according to the institutions' own protocols. For TCRbeta analysis, collaborators shipped samples as frozen whole blood, isolated PBMCs, or DNA extracted from either of those sample types. The chain is encoded by TRBV5-1 joined to TRBJ2-6, with 7 bases in between that match TRBD2. The sample consisted of peripheral blood. This clonotype originated in a man over 45 with active or convalescent COVID-19. The CDR3 protein: CASSLGGGGSGANVLTF. The DNA sequence is given as TGCGCCAGCAGCTTGGGCGGCGGGGGAAGTGGGGCCAACGTCCTGACTTTC.